The rows below give T cell receptor beta chains drawn from one sample of a study of OX40 agonist ivuxolimab in advanced cancers. Repertoires were generated with immunoSEQ multiplex PCR, while TCRdb's copy carries only in-frame clones and drops some. In the table there are some 100,000 clones, around 89% of which are singletons. The material sequenced was CD4+ or CD8+ T cells sorted from blood, taken in a trial of the OX40 agonist ivuxolimab. These receptors came from an adult with an advanced solid tumor such as melanoma, head and neck, liver or kidney cancer. CDR3s include the opening cysteine and the closing phenylalanine or tryptophan. Each record gives: J gene, V gene, D gene, clone size, CDR3 DNA, CDR3 protein. A D gene is named only where the DNA matches it firmly. Not all rows give a size; the values are once, few, many and, for expanded clones, a class.

TRBJ1-5	TRBV5-1	TRBD1	-	TGCGCCAGCAGCTTGGATTCAGGGGGGGGCAATCAGCCCCAGCATTTT	CASSLDSGGGNQPQHF
TRBJ2-5	TRBV7-6	TRBD2	-	TGTGCCAGCAGCACAGCGGGAGGGGCCGGAGAGACCCAGTACTTC	CASSTAGGAGETQYF
TRBJ2-7	TRBV5-1	TRBD2	-	TGCGCCAGCAGTCTAATGCTAGCGGGGGGAACCTACGAGCAGTACTTC	CASSLMLAGGTYEQYF
TRBJ2-2	TRBV2	-	once	TGTGCCAGCGGCATCGGGGGTGGTGGAACCGGGGAGCTGTTTTTT	CASGIGGGGTGELFF
TRBJ2-4	TRBV27	TRBD2	-	TGTGCCAGCAGTTTATGGGGCGGGGGGGTATCCAAAAACATTCAGTACTTC	CASSLWGGGVSKNIQYF
TRBJ1-1	TRBV2	-	-	TGTGCCAGCAGTGAGAGAATGACCGAAGCTTTCTTT	CASSERMTEAFF
TRBJ2-2	TRBV2	-	once	TGTGCCAGCAGTGAAACCGGGACATTAAACACCGGGGAGCTGTTTTTT	CASSETGTLNTGELFF
TRBJ1-1	TRBV14	TRBD1	-	TGTGCCAGCAGCCAAGGGGACAGGGCGGCTGAAGCTTTCTTT	CASSQGDRAAEAFF
TRBJ2-7	TRBV2	-	-	TGTGCCAGCAGTGACCCTGGGGGCAACAGCTACGAGCAGTACTTC	CASSDPGGNSYEQYF
TRBJ2-1	TRBV7-3	-	-	TGTGCCAGCAGCTCGGCTCCCACTGAGCAGTTCTTC	CASSSAPTEQFF
TRBJ2-7	TRBV14	-	-	TGTGCCAGCAGCCAAGGGGTGGGGCGAAGGGGCGAGCAGTACTTC	CASSQGVGRRGEQYF
TRBJ2-3	TRBV2	TRBD2	-	TGTGCCAGCAGTGACGGCAGGTCTGGGCTAGCGGGGCCTAGCACAGATACGCAGTATTTT	CASSDGRSGLAGPSTDTQYF
TRBJ1-6	TRBV2	-	-	TGTGCCAGCAGTGGCTTACAGGGATCTAATTCACCCCTCCACTTT	CASSGLQGSNSPLHF
TRBJ2-7	TRBV6-5	TRBD2	-	TGTGCGTCGGGAGGCACCTACGAGCAGTACTTC	CASGGTYEQYF
TRBJ2-3	TRBV5-4	TRBD2	-	TGTGCCAGCAGCCTCCCGACTAGCGGGGGGGCAGATACGCAGTATTTT	CASSLPTSGGADTQYF
TRBJ2-3	TRBV5-1	-	-	TGCGCCAGCAGCTTGGCCGTGAGCACAGATACGCAGTATTTT	CASSLAVSTDTQYF
TRBJ1-5	TRBV28	-	once	TGTGCCAGCAGTTTATTGGGGAATCAGCCCCAGCATTTT	CASSLLGNQPQHF
TRBJ2-4	TRBV10-3	TRBD1	-	TGTGCCATCAGTGAGCCCCTGGGCAGGGGGCCTCAAAACATTCAGTACTTC	CAISEPLGRGPQNIQYF
TRBJ1-1	TRBV28	TRBD1	-	TGTGCCAGCCATATACAGGGGGCGCGCGGCACTGAAGCTTTCTTT	CASHIQGARGTEAFF